Below are 13 T cell receptor beta chains sequenced from a single sample in a study of cytomegalovirus exposure and HLA in healthy donors. Primers included in the PCR were 60 Vbeta and 13 Jbeta primers. Generated by immunoSEQ multiplex PCR, the TCRdb table keeps only in-frame clones and is missing some. The sample shows fewer than 250,000 clones, 82% of them seen only once. Specimen: PBMCs. The receptors were gathered from a man aged 40-50 years in good health and CMV-seropositive.

The genes are TRBV6-5 and TRBJ2-1; maybe TRBD2 (5 bases). Trimming pared 10 bases from V and 6 bases from J, leaving 13 bases between. Germline V gene sequence: CDR1 MNHEY, CDR2 SVGAGI. This CDR3 region has 12 residues. The CDR3 sequence: CATLGGANEQFF. CDR3 sequence (DNA): TGTGCCACCCTCGGAGGAGCCAATGAGCAGTTCTTC.

Here the CDR3 DNA reads TGTGCCTGGCAGGACAAAGGCCCCCTATATGGTAATGAGCAGTTCTTC. Protein sequence: CAWQDKGPLYGNEQFF. The chain uses TRBV30 and TRBJ2-1, with a possible D match to TRBD1 (5 bases). The CDR3 sequence is 16 residues long. Germline V gene data show CDR1 as GTSNPN and CDR2 as SVGIG (reference sequence). V was cut by 5 bases and J by 7 bases, with 24 bases left in between.

Concerning this clone: The junction differs from germline at one of its ends, possibly a read error. This chain connects TRBV7-7 to TRBJ2-1; maybe TRBD2 (6 bases). Looked up from germline, CDR1 is SSHAT and CDR2 is FNYEAQ (reference sequence). The CDR3 totals 14 residues. The CDR3 loop is CASSLAGGMDEQFF. The DNA of the CDR3 is TGTGCTAGCAGCTTAGCTGGGGGGATGGATGAGCAGTTCTTC.

The chain employs TRBV5-4 and TRBJ1-2; no clear D gene. The germline V gene encodes CDR1 SGHNT and CDR2 YYREEE (reference sequence). This CDR3 has 14 amino acids. V gave up 0 bases and J gave up 1 base, with 7 bases separating them. CDR3: CASSLAGINYGYTF. CDR3 DNA: TGTGCCAGCAGCTTGGCGGGGATTAACTATGGCTACACCTTC.

About this clone: A read error may account for a junction end that differs from germline. V usage is TRBV4-1 and J usage is TRBJ2-1; TRBD2 agrees at 8 bases. The CDR3 consists of 16 residues. Germline loops: CDR1 MGHRA, CDR2 YSYEKL. For the CDR3, the DNA is TGCGCCAGCAGCCAAGGGGCGGGAGGAGTAGACAATGGGCAGTTCTTC. The encoded protein is CASSQGAGGVDNGQFF.

The chain employs TRBV7-6 and TRBJ1-3; TRBD1 is a possible D gene (5 bases). Trimming left V 4 bases short and J 2 bases short, with 6 bases between. Per germline, CDR1 SGHVS and CDR2 FNYEAQ. The CDR3 covers 13 residues. CDR3 sequence reads: CASSSTAGNTIYF. The CDR3 DNA sequence: TGTGCCAGCAGCTCGACAGCTGGAAACACCATATATTTT.

The chain is built from TRBV25-1 and TRBJ1-2, with D possibly TRBD1 on 5 matching bases. This CDR3 has 15 residues. The germline CDR1 and CDR2 sequences are MGHDK and SYGVNS. The germline V and J ends were trimmed by 5 bases and 0 bases, with 13 bases remaining between them. The CDR3 DNA is TGTGCCAGCAGTTGGGGCACCCTTTCTAACTATGGCTACACCTTC. It codes for CASSWGTLSNYGYTF.

The chain couples TRBV2 to TRBJ2-1; perhaps TRBD1 as D (5 bases). This CDR3 has 15 amino acids. V dropped 1 base and J dropped 3 bases, with 10 bases sitting between them. CDR1 SNHLY and CDR2 FYNNEI come from the germline V gene. CDR3 coding DNA: TGTGCCAGCAGTGAAGGGTCAGGGATCTACAATGAGCAGTTCTTC. Its translation: CASSEGSGIYNEQFF.

In nucleotides, the CDR3 is TGTGCCAGCAGTCTTGGGGGGGACTCTGGAAACACCATATATTTT. Its protein product is CASSLGGDSGNTIYF. V usage is TRBV5-4 and J usage is TRBJ1-3; possible D gene TRBD1, 5 bases. In germline, CDR1 is SGHNT, CDR2 YYREEE (reference sequence). The CDR3 is 15 residues long. V was clipped by 5 bases and J by 0 bases, with 12 bases between them.

The J gene is TRBJ2-5, the V gene TRBV5-1, with 7 bases that match TRBD1. TRBJ2-7 matches the DNA end more closely, so the J call is doubtful. Germline V gene data show CDR1 as SGHRS and CDR2 as YFSETQ. The CDR3 covers 15 residues. CDR3 coding DNA: TGCGCCAGCAGCCCCCGGACAGGTAGCTCCTACGAGCAGTACTTC. It encodes CASSPRTGSSYEQYF.

The chain employs TRBV4-1 and TRBJ2-7, with a weak D call TRBD1 (6 bases). Deletions cut 11 bases from V and 6 bases from J, with 17 bases between. Germline V gives CDR1 MGHRA, CDR2 YSYEKL. This CDR3 has 12 residues. DNA of the CDR3: TGCGCCTCCCGTGGGACACCGGGCGAGCAGTACTTC. The encoded protein is CASRGTPGEQYF.

The V call is TRBV11-2, the J call TRBJ2-5; weak D call: TRBD2 (7 bases). Germline V CDR1 and CDR2: SGHAT, FQNNGV. This CDR3 contains 16 residues. V dropped 5 bases and J dropped 5 bases, with 21 bases sitting between them. The CDR3 DNA follows: TGTGCCAGCAGCCCCCCCGGGGGGCGGGGCGACGAGACCCAGTACTTC. It is translated as CASSPPGGRGDETQYF. The full variable domain, rest sourced from reference TRBV11-2 and TRBJ2-5, is EAGVAQSPRYKIIEKRQSVAFWCNPISGHATLYWYQQILGQGPKLLIQFQNNGVVDDSQLPKDRFSAERLKGVDSTLKIQPAKLEDSAVYLCASSPPGGRGDETQYFGPGTRLLVL.

V is TRBV5-1 and J is TRBJ2-3; 8 bases match TRBD2. Germline CDR1 SGHRS, CDR2 YFSETQ. The V gene end was trimmed by 4 bases and the J gene end by 3 bases; junction bases not matched to a gene: 16. The CDR3 contains 18 residues. CDR3 coding DNA: TGCGCCAGCAGCCTCCGGCGGGCGGGAGGAGGTTCTACAGATACGCAGTATTTT. Amino acids: CASSLRRAGGGSTDTQYF. Full variable domain (rest looked up from reference TRBV5-1 and TRBJ2-3): KAGVTQTPRYLIKTRGQQVTLSCSPISGHRSVSWYQQTPGQGLQFLFEYFSETQRNKGNFPGRFSGRQFSNSRSEMNVSTLELGDSALYLCASSLRRAGGGSTDTQYFGPGTRLTVL.